A selection of T cell receptor beta chains follows, all from one sample in a study of shared clonotypes between healthy human individuals. Data came from immunoSEQ multiplex PCR; TCRdb stores just in-frame clones and leaves some out. The sample includes hundreds of thousands of clones, nearly 95% of them seen just once. Sequenced sample: naive CD8+ T cells sorted from blood. These receptors all come from a man aged 30 to 39 in good health. Both conserved end residues are part of each CDR3. The order of the fields is J gene, V gene, CDR3 protein.

TRBJ1-2,TRBV19,CASTISAGGAGGYTF
TRBJ2-2,TRBV4-3,CASSQDTRGTGELFF
TRBJ2-7,TRBV29-1,CSVVWTLSYEQYF
TRBJ2-7,TRBV11-2,CASSYLRDRNSYEQYF
TRBJ2-1,TRBV2,CASARSLEQFF
TRBJ2-5,TRBV10-2,CASRWGAGQETQYF
TRBJ2-1,TRBV15,CATSRGTSGKTEQFF
TRBJ2-1,TRBV28,CASSFYVGGLDEQFF
TRBJ1-1,TRBV7-9,CASGDPGRGTEAFF
TRBJ1-3,TRBV6-1,CASSDSIASGNTIYF
TRBJ2-7,TRBV7-7,CASSLGTDPYEQYF
TRBJ1-1,TRBV7-9,CASSSGGAGSEAFF
TRBJ1-5,TRBV6-1,CASQRAAYSNQPQHF
TRBJ1-1,TRBV15,CATSSPSPWGDTEAFF
TRBJ2-1,TRBV2,CASSRGDKAPYNEQFF
TRBJ1-1,TRBV7-9,CASSFLEATNTEAFF
TRBJ2-1,TRBV19,CASRVIAGANEQFF
TRBJ2-1,TRBV12-5,CASGTGDEQFF
TRBJ2-1,TRBV4-1,CASGVSYPGLYNEQFF
TRBJ1-1,TRBV5-1,CASSLNRATEAFF
TRBJ2-1,TRBV5-1,CASSDRQGVNNEQFF
TRBJ2-5,TRBV13,CASSLGGLAEETQYF
TRBJ2-7,TRBV5-4,CASSSHLLAGEGHEQYF
TRBJ2-3,TRBV15,CATSREVGVAGPQDTQYF
TRBJ1-2,TRBV27,CASREGAGYTF
TRBJ2-1,TRBV27,CASSVGVPSSYNEQFF
TRBJ1-2,TRBV27,CASAGADEYYGYTF